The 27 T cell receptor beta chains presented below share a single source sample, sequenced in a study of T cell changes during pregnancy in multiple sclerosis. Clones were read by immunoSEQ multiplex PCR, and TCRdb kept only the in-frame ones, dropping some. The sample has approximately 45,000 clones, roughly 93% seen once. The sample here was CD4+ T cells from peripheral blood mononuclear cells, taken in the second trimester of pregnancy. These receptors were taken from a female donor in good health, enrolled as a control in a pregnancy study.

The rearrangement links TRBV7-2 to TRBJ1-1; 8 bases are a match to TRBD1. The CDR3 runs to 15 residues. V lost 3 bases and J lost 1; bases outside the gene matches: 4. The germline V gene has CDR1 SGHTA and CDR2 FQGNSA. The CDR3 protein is CASSLQGATNTEAFF. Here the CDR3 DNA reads TGTGCCAGCAGCTTGCAGGGGGCCACGAACACTGAAGCTTTCTTT.

The CDR3 sequence is CASSSGLAVGTDTQYF. In nucleotides, the CDR3 is TGCGCCAGCAGCTCTGGACTAGCGGTAGGGACAGATACGCAGTATTTT. The rearrangement joins TRBV5-1 to TRBJ2-3; TRBD2 matches at 10 bases. Germline V lookup: CDR1 SGHRS, CDR2 YFSETQ. This CDR3 region has 16 residues. V dropped 3 bases and J dropped 3; count of bases not matched to a gene: 7.

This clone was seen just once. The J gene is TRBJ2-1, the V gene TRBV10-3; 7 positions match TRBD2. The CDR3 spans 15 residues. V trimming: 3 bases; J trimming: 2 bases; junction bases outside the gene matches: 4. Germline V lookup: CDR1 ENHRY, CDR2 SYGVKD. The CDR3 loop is CAISEGGGAYNEQFF. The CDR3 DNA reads TGTGCCATCAGTGAAGGCGGGGGAGCCTACAATGAGCAGTTCTTC.

This chain's CDR3 is CASSAGEWYEQYF. CDR3 coding DNA: TGTGCCAGCTCCGCAGGGGAGTGGTACGAGCAGTACTTC. The chain is built from TRBV2 and TRBJ2-7; D is perhaps TRBD1 (6 bases). The V end lost 8 bases, the J end lost 4 bases, and 15 bases lay between the germline ends. Germline CDR1 SNHLY, CDR2 FYNNEI. This CDR3 has 13 amino acids.

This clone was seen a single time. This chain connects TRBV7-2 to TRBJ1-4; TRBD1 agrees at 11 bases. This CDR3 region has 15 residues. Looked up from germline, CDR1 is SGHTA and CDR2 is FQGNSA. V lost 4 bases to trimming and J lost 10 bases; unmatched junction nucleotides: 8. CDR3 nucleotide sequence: TGTGCCAGCAGCTCTCAACCGGGACAGGGGGGAAAACTGTTTTTT. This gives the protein CASSSQPGQGGKLFF.

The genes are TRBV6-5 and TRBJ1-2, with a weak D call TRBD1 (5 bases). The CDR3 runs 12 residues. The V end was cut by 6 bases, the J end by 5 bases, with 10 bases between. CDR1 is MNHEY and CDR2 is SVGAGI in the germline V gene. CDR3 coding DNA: TGTGCCAGCAGCCCGGGGGGTTATGGCTACACCTTC. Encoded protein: CASSPGGYGYTF.

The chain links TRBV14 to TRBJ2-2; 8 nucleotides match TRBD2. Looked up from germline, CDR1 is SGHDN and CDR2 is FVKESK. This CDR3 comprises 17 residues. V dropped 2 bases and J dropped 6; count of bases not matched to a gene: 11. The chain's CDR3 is CASSQSSGTRIPGELFF. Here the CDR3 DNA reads TGTGCCAGCAGCCAATCCTCCGGGACTAGAATCCCCGGGGAGCTGTTTTTT.

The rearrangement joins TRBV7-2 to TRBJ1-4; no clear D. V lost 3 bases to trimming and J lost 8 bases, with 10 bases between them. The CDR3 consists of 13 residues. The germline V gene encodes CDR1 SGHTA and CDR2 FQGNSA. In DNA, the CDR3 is TGTGCCAGCAGCTTGAGGGATCGGGAAAAACTGTTTTTT. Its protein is CASSLRDREKLFF.

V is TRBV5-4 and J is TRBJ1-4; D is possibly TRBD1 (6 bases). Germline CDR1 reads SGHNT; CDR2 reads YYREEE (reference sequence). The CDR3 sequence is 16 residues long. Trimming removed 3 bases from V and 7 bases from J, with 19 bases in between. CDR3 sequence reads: CASSSAQQGRGEKLFF. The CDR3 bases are TGTGCCAGCAGCTCGGCGCAACAGGGTAGGGGTGAAAAACTGTTTTTT.

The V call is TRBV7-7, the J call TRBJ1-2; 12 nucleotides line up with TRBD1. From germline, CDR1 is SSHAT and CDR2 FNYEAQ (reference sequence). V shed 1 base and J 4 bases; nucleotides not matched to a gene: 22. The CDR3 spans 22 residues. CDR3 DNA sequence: TGTGCCAGCAGCTTAGAAGCTTGGAGAAACCGGGACAGGGGGCGCTACCCCTATGGCTACACCTTC. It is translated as CASSLEAWRNRDRGRYPYGYTF. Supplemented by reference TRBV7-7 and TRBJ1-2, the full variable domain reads GAGVSQSPRYKVTKRGQDVTLRCDPISSHATLYWYQQALGQGPEFLTYFNYEAQPDKSGLPSDRFSAERPEGSISTLTIQRTEQRDSAMYRCASSLEAWRNRDRGRYPYGYTFGSGTRLTVV.

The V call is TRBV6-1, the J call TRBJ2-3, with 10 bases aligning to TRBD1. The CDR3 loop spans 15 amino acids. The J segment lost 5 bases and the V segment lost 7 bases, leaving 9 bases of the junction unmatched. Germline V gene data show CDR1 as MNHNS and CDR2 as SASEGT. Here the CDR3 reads CASTGGQGRGDTQYF. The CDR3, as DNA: TGTGCCAGCACCGGGGGACAGGGGAGGGGAGATACGCAGTATTTT.

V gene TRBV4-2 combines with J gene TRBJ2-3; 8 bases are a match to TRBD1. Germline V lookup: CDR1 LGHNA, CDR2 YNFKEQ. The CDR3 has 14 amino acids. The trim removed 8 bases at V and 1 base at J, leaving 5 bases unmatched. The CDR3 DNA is TGTGCCAGCCGGCCGGGACAGGGCACAGATACGCAGTATTTT. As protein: CASRPGQGTDTQYF.

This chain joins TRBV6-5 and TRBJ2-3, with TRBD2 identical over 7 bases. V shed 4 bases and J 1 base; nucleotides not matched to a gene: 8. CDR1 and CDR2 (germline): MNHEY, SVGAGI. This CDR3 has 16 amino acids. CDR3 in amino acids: CASSSFGGGGTDTQYF. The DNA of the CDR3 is TGTGCCAGCAGTTCCTTCGGCGGGGGTGGCACAGATACGCAGTATTTT.

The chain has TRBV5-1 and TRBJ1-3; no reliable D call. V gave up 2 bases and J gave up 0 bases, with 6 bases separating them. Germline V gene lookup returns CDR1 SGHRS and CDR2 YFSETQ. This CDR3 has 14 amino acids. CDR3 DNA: TGCGCCAGCAGCTTATCACTCTCTGGAAACACCATATATTTT. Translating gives CASSLSLSGNTIYF.

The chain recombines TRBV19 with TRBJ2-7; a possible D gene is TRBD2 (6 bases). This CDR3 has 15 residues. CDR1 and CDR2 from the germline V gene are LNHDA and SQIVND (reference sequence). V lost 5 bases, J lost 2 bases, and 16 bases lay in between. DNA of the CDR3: TGTGCCAGTAGTCCCCAAGGAGGGACGACCTACGAGCAGTACTTC. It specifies CASSPQGGTTYEQYF.

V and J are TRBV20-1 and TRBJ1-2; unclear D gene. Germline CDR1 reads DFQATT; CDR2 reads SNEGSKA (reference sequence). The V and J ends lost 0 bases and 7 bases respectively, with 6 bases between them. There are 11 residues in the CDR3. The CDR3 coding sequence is TGCAGTGCTAGAGATCCGGGTGGCTACACCTTC. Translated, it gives CSARDPGGYTF.

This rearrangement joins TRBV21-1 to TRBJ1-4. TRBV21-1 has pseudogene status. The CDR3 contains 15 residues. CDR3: CASSPWRQVCEKLFF. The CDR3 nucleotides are TGTGCCAGCAGCCCCTGGAGGCAGGTATGTGAAAAACTGTTTTTT.

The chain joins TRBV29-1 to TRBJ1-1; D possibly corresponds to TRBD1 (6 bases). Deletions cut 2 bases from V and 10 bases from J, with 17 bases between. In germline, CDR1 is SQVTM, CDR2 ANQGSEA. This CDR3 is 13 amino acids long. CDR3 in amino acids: CSVETGILSAAFF. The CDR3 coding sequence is TGCAGCGTTGAAACAGGGATCCTCAGCGCAGCTTTCTTT.

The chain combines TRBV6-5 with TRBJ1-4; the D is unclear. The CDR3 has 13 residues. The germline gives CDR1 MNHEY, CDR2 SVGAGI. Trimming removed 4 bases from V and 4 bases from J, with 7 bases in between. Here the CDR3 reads CASSSTINEKLFF. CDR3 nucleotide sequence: TGTGCCAGCAGTTCCACAATTAATGAAAAACTGTTTTTT.

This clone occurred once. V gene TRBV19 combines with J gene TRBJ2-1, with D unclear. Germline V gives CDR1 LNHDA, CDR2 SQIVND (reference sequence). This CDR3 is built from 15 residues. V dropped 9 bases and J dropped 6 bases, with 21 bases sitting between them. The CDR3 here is CASHPSDNRFNEQFF. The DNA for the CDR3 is TGTGCCAGCCACCCTTCCGACAACCGATTCAATGAGCAGTTCTTC. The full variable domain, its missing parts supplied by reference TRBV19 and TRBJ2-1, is DGGITQSPKYLFRKEGQNVTLSCEQNLNHDAMYWYRQDPGQGLRLIYYSQIVNDFQKGDIAEGYSVSREKKESFPLTVTSAQKNPTAFYLCASHPSDNRFNEQFFGPGTRLTVL.

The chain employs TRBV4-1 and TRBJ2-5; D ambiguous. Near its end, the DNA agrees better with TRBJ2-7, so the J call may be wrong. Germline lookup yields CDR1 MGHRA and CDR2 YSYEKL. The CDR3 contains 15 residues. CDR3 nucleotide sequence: TGCGCCAGCAGCCAAGCGCGTCCTACCCACTACGAGCAGTACTTC. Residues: CASSQARPTHYEQYF.

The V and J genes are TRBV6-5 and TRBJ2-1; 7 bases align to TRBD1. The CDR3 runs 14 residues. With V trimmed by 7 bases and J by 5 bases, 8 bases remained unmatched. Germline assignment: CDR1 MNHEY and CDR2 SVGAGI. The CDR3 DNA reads TGTGCCAGCAACCCAGGGGACAGCAACAATGAGCAGTTCTTC. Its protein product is CASNPGDSNNEQFF.

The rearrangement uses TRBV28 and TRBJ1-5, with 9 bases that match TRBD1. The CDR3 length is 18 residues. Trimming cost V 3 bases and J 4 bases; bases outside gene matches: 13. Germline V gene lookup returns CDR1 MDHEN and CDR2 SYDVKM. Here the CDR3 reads CASSFPQGQGFGNQPQHF. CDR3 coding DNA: TGTGCCAGCAGTTTCCCCCAGGGACAGGGATTCGGGAATCAGCCCCAGCATTTT. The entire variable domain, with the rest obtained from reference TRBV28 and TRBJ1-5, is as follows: DVKVTQSSRYLVKRTGEKVFLECVQDMDHENMFWYRQDPGLGLRLIYFSYDVKMKEKGDIPEGYSVSREKKERFSLILESASTNQTSMYLCASSFPQGQGFGNQPQHFGDGTRLSIL.

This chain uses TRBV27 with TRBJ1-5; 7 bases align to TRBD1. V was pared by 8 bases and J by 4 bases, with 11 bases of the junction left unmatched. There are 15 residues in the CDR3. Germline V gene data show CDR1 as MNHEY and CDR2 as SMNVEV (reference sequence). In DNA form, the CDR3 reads TGTGCCAGCCCCAGACAGGGACCCCATAATCAGCCCCAGCATTTT. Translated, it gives CASPRQGPHNQPQHF.

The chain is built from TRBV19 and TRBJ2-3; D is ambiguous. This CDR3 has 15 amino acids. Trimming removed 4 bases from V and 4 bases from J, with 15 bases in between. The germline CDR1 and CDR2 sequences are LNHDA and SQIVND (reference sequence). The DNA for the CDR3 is TGTGCCAGTAGTACAGTAGCCCAAGGTTCAGATACGCAGTATTTT. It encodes CASSTVAQGSDTQYF.

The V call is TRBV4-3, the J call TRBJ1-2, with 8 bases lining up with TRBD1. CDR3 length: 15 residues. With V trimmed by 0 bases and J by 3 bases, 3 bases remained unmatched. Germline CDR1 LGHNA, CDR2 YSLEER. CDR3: CASSQDPGQDYGYTF. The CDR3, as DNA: TGCGCCAGCAGCCAAGACCCGGGACAGGACTATGGCTACACCTTC.

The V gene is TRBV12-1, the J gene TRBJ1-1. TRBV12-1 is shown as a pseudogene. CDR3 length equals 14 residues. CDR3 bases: TGTGCCAGCAGCTTTCAGGCGGGGAGCACTGAAGCTTTCTTT. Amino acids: CASSFQAGSTEAFF.